Listed below are T cell receptor beta chains from one sample, sequenced in a study of Graves' ophthalmopathy and Graves' hyperthyroidism. In TCRdb, the multiplex PCR reads were re-called with MiXCR into one record per CDR3 protein. Among around 1,200,000 distinct CDR3 sequences listed, 35% to 45% were seen once. Source material: peripheral blood or thyroid tissue (not recorded which). The receptors here all came from an adult man with Graves' hyperthyroidism. Both conserved end residues are part of each CDR3. Fields, in order: D gene, J gene, clone size, V gene, CDR3 protein, CDR3 DNA. D genes are given only for firm matches. A clone size is listed for some rows: how often the clone was seen (once, few, many), or a class if it is expanded.

-	TRBJ2-7	many	TRBV29-1	CSAEGQYEQYF	TGCAGCGCCGAGGGGCAGTACGAGCAGTACTTC
TRBD1	TRBJ1-2	-	TRBV4-1	CASSQEDRGFYGYTF	TGCGCCAGCAGCCAAGAGGACAGGGGGTTTTATGGCTACACCTTC
-	TRBJ1-6	-	TRBV2	CARGDAYYNSPLHF	TGTGCCCGCGGTGATGCGTATTATAATTCACCCCTCCACTTT
-	TRBJ2-7	-	TRBV10-3	CATHSSGFYEQYF	TGTGCCACCCACTCGTCAGGCTTCTACGAGCAGTACTTC
-	TRBJ1-4	-	TRBV4-2	CASSQGDFGEKLFF	TGTGCCAGCAGCCAAGGGGACTTCGGTGAAAAACTGTTTTTT
-	TRBJ2-7	many	TRBV29-1	CSVRDNTYEQYF	TGCAGCGTTCGGGACAACACCTACGAGCAGTACTTC
-	TRBJ1-5	-	TRBV7-4	CAWGETASNQPQHF	TGTGCCTGGGGGGAAACAGCTAGCAATCAGCCCCAGCATTTT
-	TRBJ2-7	many	TRBV19	CASATTGPYSYEQYF	TGTGCCAGTGCCACTACAGGGCCCTACTCCTACGAGCAGTACTTC
TRBD1	TRBJ2-7	-	TRBV7-9	CASSKQGPPRKQYF	TGTGCCAGCAGCAAACAGGGGCCCCCCAGAAAGCAGTACTTC
-	TRBJ1-1	-	TRBV7-9	CASTLEAGSAEAFF	TGTGCCAGCACCCTTGAGGCAGGTTCAGCTGAAGCTTTCTTT
-	TRBJ1-2	many	TRBV10-3	CAISESSGDYGYTF	TGTGCCATCAGTGAGTCTTCAGGGGACTATGGCTACACCTTC
-	TRBJ2-7	many	TRBV10-3	CAIMAVSGEQYF	TGTGCCATCATGGCAGTTAGTGGCGAGCAGTACTTC